Each of the 26 T cell receptor beta chains below was sequenced from the same sample in a study of T cell responses to AZD1222 COVID-19 vaccine. The method was immunoSEQ multiplex PCR; TCRdb's version includes in-frame clones alone and lacks a portion of them. The profile shows about 50,000 clones, roughly 85% of them singletons. The sample was peripheral blood, taken on day 0 of MenACWY control vaccination. Receptors were obtained from an adult in good health.

The CDR3 is CASSSPGLAGEGEQYF. CDR3 coding DNA: TGTGCCAGCAGCTCTCCGGGACTAGCGGGAGAAGGCGAGCAGTACTTC. The V and J genes are TRBV7-2 and TRBJ2-7, with TRBD2 matching over 14 bases. Germline CDR1 reads SGHTA; CDR2 reads FQGNSA. There are 16 residues in the CDR3. Trimming took 4 bases from V and 6 from J; bases not matched to a gene: 8. Full variable domain (rest looked up from reference TRBV7-2 and TRBJ2-7): GAGVSQSPSNKVTEKGKDVELRCDPISGHTALYWYRQSLGQGLEFLIYFQGNSAPDKSGLPSDRFSAERTGGSVSTLTIQRTQQEDSAVYLCASSSPGLAGEGEQYFGPGTRLTVT.

The rearrangement links TRBV4-3 to TRBJ1-2; D is perhaps TRBD1 (6 bases). This CDR3 is 18 amino acids long. With 0 bases removed from V and 3 bases from J, the gap between germline ends came to 20 bases. Germline V gene sequence: CDR1 LGHNA, CDR2 YSLEER. CDR3 bases: TGCGCCAGCAGCCAAGAATTAAGTGAGAGGGGGAGATACTATGGCTACACCTTC. Its translation: CASSQELSERGRYYGYTF.

This chain links TRBV9 with TRBJ2-1; D remains unclear. The germline V gene has CDR1 SGDLS and CDR2 YYNGEE. The CDR3 consists of 16 residues. V lost 5 bases to trimming and J lost 0 bases, with 15 bases between them. The chain's CDR3 is CASSGLTVNSYNEQFF. In DNA form, the CDR3 reads TGTGCCAGCAGTGGGCTTACGGTTAACTCCTACAATGAGCAGTTCTTC.

This chain uses TRBV12-5 with TRBJ2-1, with 9 bases matching TRBD2. This CDR3 has 16 amino acids. Germline CDR1 reads LGHNT; CDR2 reads FRNRAP. After removal of 4 bases from V and 9 bases from J, the junction contained 13 bases not matched to a gene. CDR3 DNA sequence: TGTGCTAGTGGTTCGTTGTCTAGCGGGATGGTCGGTGAGCAGTTCTTC. As protein: CASGSLSSGMVGEQFF.

The rearrangement uses TRBV25-1 and TRBJ2-2; D not resolved. Germline V gives CDR1 MGHDK, CDR2 SYGVNS. V lost 3 bases, J lost 4 bases, and 6 bases lay in between. The length of the CDR3 is 13 residues. The DNA for the CDR3 is TGTGCCAGCAGTGACACGTTCACCGGGGAGCTGTTTTTT. This encodes CASSDTFTGELFF.

This chain connects TRBV5-4 to TRBJ1-1, with D unresolved. This CDR3 has 17 residues. V dropped 0 bases and J dropped 0 bases, with 15 bases sitting between them. CDR1 is SGHNT and CDR2 is YYREEE in the germline V gene (reference sequence). CDR3 coding DNA: TGTGCCAGCAGCTTGGCCACTAGGAGCTTACTGAACACTGAAGCTTTCTTT. Translation: CASSLATRSLLNTEAFF. Supplemented by reference TRBV5-4 and TRBJ1-1, the full variable domain reads ETGVTQSPTHLIKTRGQQVTLRCSSQSGHNTVSWYQQALGQGPQFIFQYYREEENGRGNFPPRFSGLQFPNYSSELNVNALELDDSALYLCASSLATRSLLNTEAFFGQGTRLTVV.

The rearrangement joins TRBV6-5 to TRBJ1-1; D ambiguous. The ends were cut back, 7 bases at V and 2 bases at J, with 14 bases in the middle. Germline V gene data show CDR1 as MNHEY and CDR2 as SVGAGI. This CDR3 contains 14 residues. In nucleotides, the CDR3 is TGTGCCAGCACAAGGAGCCCTATAAACACTGAAGCTTTCTTT. Its translation: CASTRSPINTEAFF.

The genes are TRBV4-3 and TRBJ2-3; 9 bases are a match to TRBD2. This CDR3 comprises 15 residues. V dropped 1 base and J dropped 6; count of bases not matched to a gene: 5. The germline V gene encodes CDR1 LGHNA and CDR2 YSLEER. As DNA, the CDR3 is TGCGCCAGCAGCCAAGTTAGCGGGAGTGGGGATACGCAGTATTTT. Its protein is CASSQVSGSGDTQYF.

The sample holds one count of this clone. This chain joins TRBV14 and TRBJ1-1, with TRBD1 identical over 7 bases. Germline CDR1 reads SGHDN; CDR2 reads FVKESK. J was trimmed by 10 bases and V by 3 bases; bases with no gene match: 8. CDR3 length: 13 residues. This CDR3 reads CASSQSYRGSAFF. The CDR3 DNA follows: TGTGCCAGCAGCCAGTCGTACAGGGGTTCAGCTTTCTTT.

J is TRBJ2-3 and V is TRBV12-5; the D gene could be TRBD1 or TRBD2 (6 bases each). This CDR3 is built from 17 residues. Trimming stripped 8 bases from V and 0 bases from J, with 21 bases between. Germline values: CDR1 LGHNT, CDR2 FRNRAP. CDR3 region: CASRQDTLAASTDTQYF. CDR3 sequence (DNA): TGTGCTAGTCGACAGGATACCTTAGCGGCTAGCACAGATACGCAGTATTTT. The full variable domain, rest sourced from reference TRBV12-5 and TRBJ2-3, is DARVTQTPRHKVTEMGQEVTMRCQPILGHNTVFWYRQTMMQGLELLAYFRNRAPLDDSGMPKDRFSAEMPDATLATLKIQPSEPRDSAVYFCASRQDTLAASTDTQYFGPGTRLTVL.

The chain couples TRBV4-1 to TRBJ2-1; D may be TRBD2 (6 bases). V lost 0 bases to trimming and J lost 12 bases, with 15 bases between them. The germline CDR1 and CDR2 sequences are MGHRA and YSYEKL. The CDR3 runs to 14 residues. The CDR3 loop reads CASSQERGGTRQFF. The CDR3 nucleotides are TGCGCCAGCAGCCAAGAACGTGGCGGGACTCGGCAGTTCTTC.

The chain uses TRBV5-4 and TRBJ2-7; 7 bases are a match to TRBD2. Germline V gene lookup returns CDR1 SGHNT and CDR2 YYREEE (reference sequence). The CDR3 consists of 17 residues. J gave up 1 base and V 0 bases, and 10 bases lay outside the gene matches. The CDR3 reads CASSLGLKGGGSYEQYF. The CDR3 DNA reads as TGTGCCAGCAGCTTGGGGCTAAAAGGCGGGGGATCCTACGAGCAGTACTTC.

The V and J genes are TRBV6-5 and TRBJ2-7, with 7 bases lining up with TRBD1. Losses at the gene ends were 6 bases for V and 2 bases for J; bases not matched to a gene: 10. The CDR3 has 15 residues. In germline, CDR1 is MNHEY, CDR2 SVGAGI. The CDR3 loop reads CASSQEGQLPYEQYF. CDR3 DNA sequence: TGTGCCAGCAGCCAAGAGGGACAGTTACCCTACGAGCAGTACTTC.

The chain combines TRBV4-2 with TRBJ2-6; D remains ambiguous. This CDR3 contains 16 residues. V lost 2 bases, J lost 3 bases, and 11 bases lay in between. CDR1 LGHNA and CDR2 YNFKEQ come from the germline V gene. DNA of the CDR3: TGTGCCAGCAGCCAAAACCTCGCGTTTGGGGCCAACGTCCTGACTTTC. It yields the protein CASSQNLAFGANVLTF.

The chain couples TRBV7-9 to TRBJ2-1; 8 nucleotides line up with TRBD1. Germline V gene sequence: CDR1 SEHNR, CDR2 FQNEAQ (reference sequence). The length of the CDR3 is 15 residues. V gave up 5 bases and J gave up 4 bases; unmatched junction bases: 7. This CDR3 is CASSIAGTGYNEQFF. CDR3 nucleotide sequence: TGTGCCAGCAGCATCGCCGGGACAGGTTACAATGAGCAGTTCTTC. The variable domain in full, with the rest retrieved from reference TRBV7-9 and TRBJ2-1, is DTGVSQNPRHKITKRGQNVTFRCDPISEHNRLYWYRQTLGQGPEFLTYFQNEAQLEKSRLLSDRFSAERPKGSFSTLEIQRTEQGDSAMYLCASSIAGTGYNEQFFGPGTRLTVL.

To note about this clone: The identical CDR3 is also encoded by other nucleotide sequences in the sample. The genes are TRBV12-3 or TRBV12-4 and TRBJ2-1; 9 bases match TRBD1. Trimming took 5 bases from V and 9 from J; bases not matched to a gene: 5. The CDR3 runs 13 residues. In DNA form, the CDR3 reads TGTGCCAGCAGTCAACTGACAGGGGGTGAGCAGTTCTTC. Protein sequence: CASSQLTGGEQFF.

This rearrangement joins TRBV11-3 to TRBJ2-1, with D perhaps matching TRBD2 (6 bases). The germline CDR1 and CDR2 sequences are SGHNT and YENEEA. Trimming removed 3 bases from V and 0 bases from J, with 9 bases in between. This CDR3 comprises 15 residues. The CDR3 spells CASSFRGNSYNEQFF. CDR3 DNA sequence: TGTGCCAGCAGCTTTCGGGGGAACTCCTACAATGAGCAGTTCTTC.

The chain uses TRBV29-1 and TRBJ2-7; TRBD2 is a possible D gene (6 bases). Trimming pared 7 bases from V and 3 bases from J, leaving 16 bases between. The CDR3 loop spans 13 amino acids. Germline V gene data show CDR1 as SQVTM and CDR2 as ANQGSEA. The CDR3 loop is CSAGGTGNYEQYF. CDR3 bases: TGCAGCGCTGGGGGGACTGGAAACTACGAGCAGTACTTC.

J is TRBJ2-3 and V is TRBV18; TRBD1 agrees at 8 bases. Germline V gives CDR1 KGHSH, CDR2 LQKENI. This CDR3 is 17 amino acids long. V lost 0 bases to trimming and J lost 4 bases; unmatched junction nucleotides: 9. In nucleotides, the CDR3 is TGTGCCAGCTCACCACCCTCGGACAGGGATAGGCCAGATACGCAGTATTTT. Protein sequence: CASSPPSDRDRPDTQYF.

This rearrangement joins TRBV10-2 to TRBJ2-5, with 8 bases matching TRBD1. The trim removed 7 bases at V and 0 bases at J, leaving 4 bases unmatched. The germline gives CDR1 WSHSY, CDR2 SAAADI. This CDR3 has 14 residues. The DNA for the CDR3 is TGCGCCAGCAAACAGGGGGTGTACCAAGAGACCCAGTACTTC. Its translation: CASKQGVYQETQYF.

The chain joins TRBV10-3 to TRBJ2-3; 9 nucleotides align to TRBD1. The germline gives CDR1 ENHRY, CDR2 SYGVKD. J was trimmed by 1 base and V by 4 bases; bases with no gene match: 6. The CDR3 is 16 amino acids. The CDR3 nucleotides read TGTGCCATCAGTGCAGGGCGGACAGGGGGCACAGATACGCAGTATTTT. It codes for CAISAGRTGGTDTQYF.

This sequence joins TRBV7-2 and TRBJ2-1; D is possibly TRBD2 (7 bases). The CDR3 sequence is 14 residues long. V was shortened by 5 bases and J by 9 bases, with 17 bases between the two germline ends. Germline V lookup: CDR1 SGHTA, CDR2 FQGNSA. DNA of the CDR3: TGTGCCAGCAGCGAAGGAGGGGGGGCAGGTGAGCAGTTCTTC. Encoded protein: CASSEGGGAGEQFF.

V is TRBV2 and J is TRBJ2-3; 12 bases map to TRBD2. CDR3 length: 16 residues. The V gene end was trimmed by 4 bases and the J gene end by 4 bases; junction bases not matched to a gene: 6. CDR1 SNHLY and CDR2 FYNNEI come from the germline V gene. CDR3 coding DNA: TGTGCCAGCAGTGGTCTAGCGGGAGGGCTGGCAGATACGCAGTATTTT. Amino acid sequence: CASSGLAGGLADTQYF.

The V gene is TRBV28, the J gene TRBJ1-2; no clear D gene. This CDR3 region has 11 residues. Looked up from germline, CDR1 is MDHEN and CDR2 is SYDVKM. Deletions cut 8 bases from V and 1 base from J, with 5 bases between. The CDR3: CASGINYGYTF. In DNA, the CDR3 is TGTGCCAGCGGAATTAACTATGGCTACACCTTC.

The V and J genes are TRBV3-1 (or the pseudogene TRBV3-2) and TRBJ1-6; weak D call: TRBD1 (6 bases). CDR3 length equals 14 residues. Trimming removed 1 base from V and 12 bases from J, with 13 bases in between. Germline CDR1 and CDR2: LGHDT and YNNKEL (reference sequence). CDR3 residues: CASSQGGGAGPLHF. The CDR3 region has the DNA TGTGCCAGCAGCCAAGGTGGGGGGGCAGGACCCCTCCACTTT.

The chain joins TRBV6-2 or TRBV6-3 to TRBJ2-5; a possible D gene is TRBD2 (5 bases). The germline V gene has CDR1 MNHEY and CDR2 SVGEGT. The length of the CDR3 is 13 residues. V lost 5 bases to trimming and J lost 4 bases, with 11 bases between them. The CDR3 sequence: CASSNSVAETQYF. The DNA of the CDR3 is TGTGCCAGCAGTAATAGCGTGGCAGAGACCCAGTACTTC.